This T cell receptor (beta chain) was found in a study of cytomegalovirus exposure and HLA in healthy donors. Study details: A preliminary data release comprised 80 million to 95 million unique TCRs obtained from HLA-typed donors.

Study outcomes and limitations: In an earlier analysis, about 87% or about 30%: the productive usage of most TCR beta V segments. As immune exposure information, only CMV serostatus was available.

With regard to this clone: Its antigen is unknown.

13 Jbeta primers and 60 Vbeta primers were used for the PCR. The protocol was immunoSEQ multiplex PCR, while the TCRdb copy is restricted to in-frame clones and leaves out a portion. Of approximately 120,000 clones detected, over 65% appear once; the ten largest clones hold roughly 3.1%. The CDR3 length is 15 residues. The germline V and J ends were trimmed by 4 bases and 1 base, with 13 bases remaining between them. Per germline, CDR1 GTSNPN and CDR2 SVGIG (reference sequence). This TCR derives from a man younger than 40 in good health and CMV-seronegative. The sequenced sample was PBMCs. The rearrangement uses TRBV30 and TRBJ2-2; tentative D call: TRBD1 (5 bases). Here the CDR3 DNA reads TGTGCCTGGAAGGGGCAGGGTCTGAACACCGGGGAGCTGTTTTTT. Its translation is CAWKGQGLNTGELFF. The entire variable domain, with the rest obtained from reference TRBV30 and TRBJ2-2, is as follows: SQTIHQWPATLVQPVGSPLSLECTVEGTSNPNLYWYRQAAGRGLQLLFYSVGIGQISSEVPQNLSASRPQDRQFILSSKKLLLSDSGFYLCAWKGQGLNTGELFFGEGSRLTVL.